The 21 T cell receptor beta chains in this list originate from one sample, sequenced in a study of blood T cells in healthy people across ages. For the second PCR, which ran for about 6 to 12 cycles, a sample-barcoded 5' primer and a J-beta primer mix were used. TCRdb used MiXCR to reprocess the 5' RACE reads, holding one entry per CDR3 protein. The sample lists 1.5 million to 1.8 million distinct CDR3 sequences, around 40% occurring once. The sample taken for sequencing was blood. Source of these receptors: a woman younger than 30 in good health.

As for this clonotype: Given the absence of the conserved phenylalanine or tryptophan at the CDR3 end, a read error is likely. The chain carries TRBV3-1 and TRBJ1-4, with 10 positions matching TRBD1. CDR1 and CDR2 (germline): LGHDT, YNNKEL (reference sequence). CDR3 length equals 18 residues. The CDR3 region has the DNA TGTGCCAGCGGCCACGGGACAGGGGCGAGTGACTCTAATGAAAAACTGTTTGTT. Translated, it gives CASGHGTGASDSNEKLFV.

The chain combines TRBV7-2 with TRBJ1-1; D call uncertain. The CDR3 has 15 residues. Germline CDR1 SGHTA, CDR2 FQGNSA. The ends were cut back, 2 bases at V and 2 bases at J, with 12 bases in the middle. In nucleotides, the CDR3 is TGTGCCAGCAGCTTAAGGGCGGGCGCCAACACTGAAGCTTTCTTT. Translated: CASSLRAGANTEAFF.

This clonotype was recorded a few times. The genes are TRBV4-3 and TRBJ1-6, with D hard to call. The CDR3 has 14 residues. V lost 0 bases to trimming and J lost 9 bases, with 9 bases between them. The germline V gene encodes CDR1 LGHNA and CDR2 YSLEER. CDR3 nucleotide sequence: TGCGCCAGCAGCCAAGATGTAACCTTTTCACCCCTCCACTTT. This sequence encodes CASSQDVTFSPLHF.

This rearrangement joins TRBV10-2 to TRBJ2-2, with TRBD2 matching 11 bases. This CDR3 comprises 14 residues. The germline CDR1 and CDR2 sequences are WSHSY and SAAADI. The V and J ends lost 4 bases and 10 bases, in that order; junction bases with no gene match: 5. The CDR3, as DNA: TGCGCCAGCAGTGGGGGACTAGCGGCCGAGGAGCTGTTTTTT. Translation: CASSGGLAAEELFF.

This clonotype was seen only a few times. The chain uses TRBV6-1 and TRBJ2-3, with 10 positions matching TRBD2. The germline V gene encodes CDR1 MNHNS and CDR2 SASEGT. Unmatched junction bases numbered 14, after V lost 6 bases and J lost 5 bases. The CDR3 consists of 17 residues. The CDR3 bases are TGTGCCAGCAGACCCAGAGGCGGGACTAGCGCGATAGATACGCAGTATTTT. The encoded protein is CASRPRGGTSAIDTQYF.

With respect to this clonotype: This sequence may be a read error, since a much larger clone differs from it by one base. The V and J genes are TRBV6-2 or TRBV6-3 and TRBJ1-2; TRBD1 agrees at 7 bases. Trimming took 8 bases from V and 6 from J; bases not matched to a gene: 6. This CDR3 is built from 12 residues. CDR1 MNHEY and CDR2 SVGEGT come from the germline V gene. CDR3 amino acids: CASGTGTDGYTF. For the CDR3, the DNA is TGTGCCAGCGGGACCGGGACAGATGGCTACACCTTC.

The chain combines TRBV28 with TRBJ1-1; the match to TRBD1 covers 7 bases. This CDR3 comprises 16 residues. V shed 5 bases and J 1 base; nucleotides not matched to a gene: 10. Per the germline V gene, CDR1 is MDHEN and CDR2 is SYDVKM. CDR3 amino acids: CASSLHPTGPNTEAFF. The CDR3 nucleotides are TGTGCCAGCAGTCTGCACCCGACAGGGCCGAACACTGAAGCTTTCTTT.

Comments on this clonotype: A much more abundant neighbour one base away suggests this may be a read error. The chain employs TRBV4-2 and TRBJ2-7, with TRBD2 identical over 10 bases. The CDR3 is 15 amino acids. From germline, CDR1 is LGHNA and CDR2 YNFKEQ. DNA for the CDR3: TGTGCCGGCAGCCTAGCTAGCGGGGGCTCCTACGAGCAGTACTTC. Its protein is CAGSLASGGSYEQYF.

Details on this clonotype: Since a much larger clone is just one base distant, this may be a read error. As DNA, the CDR3 is TGTGCCAGCAGGTTTGGACTAGCGGGTGTAAATGAGCAGTACTTC. Translation gives CASRFGLAGVNEQYF. This chain connects TRBV7-2 to TRBJ2-5; TRBD2 aligns across 11 bases. Trimming removed 6 bases from V and 11 bases from J; junction bases left unmatched: 14. The germline CDR1 and CDR2 sequences are SGHTA and FQGNSA. CDR3 length: 15 amino acids.

The CDR3 DNA reads TGTGCCAGCAGCCCAGGCAACGACGAGCAGTACTTC. Its protein product is CASSPGNDEQYF. The rearrangement links TRBV7-9 to TRBJ2-7; D unresolved. This CDR3 spans 12 amino acids. Germline CDR1 and CDR2: SEHNR and FQNEAQ (reference sequence). V lost 5 bases to trimming and J lost 5 bases, with 10 bases between them. The full variable domain, its missing parts supplied by reference TRBV7-9 and TRBJ2-7, is DTGVSQNPRHKITKRGQNVTFRCDPISEHNRLYWYRQTLGQGPEFLTYFQNEAQLEKSRLLSDRFSAERPKGSFSTLEIQRTEQGDSAMYLCASSPGNDEQYFGPGTRLTVT.

This CDR3 reads CASSPGWHGRAVTYNEQFF. CDR3 bases: TGCGCCAGCAGCCCCGGCTGGCACGGGAGGGCCGTGACCTACAATGAGCAGTTCTTC. This chain uses TRBV4-3 with TRBJ2-1; 8 bases fit TRBD2. Germline loops: CDR1 LGHNA, CDR2 YSLEER. The trim removed 4 bases at V and 2 bases at J, leaving 16 bases unmatched. This CDR3 has 19 residues.

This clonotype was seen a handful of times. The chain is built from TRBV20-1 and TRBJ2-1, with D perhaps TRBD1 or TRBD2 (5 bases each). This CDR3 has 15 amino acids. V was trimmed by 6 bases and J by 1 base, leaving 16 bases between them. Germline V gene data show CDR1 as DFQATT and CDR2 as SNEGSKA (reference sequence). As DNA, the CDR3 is TGCAGTGCCATGGGTGGGGGTTGGTCCTACAATGAGCAGTTCTTC. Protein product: CSAMGGGWSYNEQFF.

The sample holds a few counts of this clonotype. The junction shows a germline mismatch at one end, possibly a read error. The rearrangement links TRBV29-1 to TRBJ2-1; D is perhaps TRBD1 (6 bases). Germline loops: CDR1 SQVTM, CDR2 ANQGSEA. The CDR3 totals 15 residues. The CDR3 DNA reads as TGCAGCGTTGAAGGGGGACACAGCTCCTACAATGAGCAGTTCTTT. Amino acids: CSVEGGHSSYNEQFF.

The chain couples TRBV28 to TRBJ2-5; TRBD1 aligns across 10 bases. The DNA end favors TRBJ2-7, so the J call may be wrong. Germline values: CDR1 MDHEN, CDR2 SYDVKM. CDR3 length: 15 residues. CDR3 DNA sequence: TGTGCCAGCACCTTAGGGACAGGGGTCTCCTACGAGCAGTACTTC. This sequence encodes CASTLGTGVSYEQYF.

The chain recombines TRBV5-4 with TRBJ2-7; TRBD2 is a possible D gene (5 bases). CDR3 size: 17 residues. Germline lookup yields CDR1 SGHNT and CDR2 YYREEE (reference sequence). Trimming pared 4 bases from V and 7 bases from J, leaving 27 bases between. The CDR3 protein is CASSRPRSGTSYNEQYF. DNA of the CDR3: TGTGCCAGCAGCAGACCTAGGAGCGGCACTTCCTACAATGAGCAGTACTTC.

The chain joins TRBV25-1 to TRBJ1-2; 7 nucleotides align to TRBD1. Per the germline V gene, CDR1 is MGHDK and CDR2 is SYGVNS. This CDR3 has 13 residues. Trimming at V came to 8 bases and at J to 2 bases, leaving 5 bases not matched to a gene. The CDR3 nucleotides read TGTGCCAGCCGAGGACAGGCGAACTATGGCTACACCTTC. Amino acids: CASRGQANYGYTF.

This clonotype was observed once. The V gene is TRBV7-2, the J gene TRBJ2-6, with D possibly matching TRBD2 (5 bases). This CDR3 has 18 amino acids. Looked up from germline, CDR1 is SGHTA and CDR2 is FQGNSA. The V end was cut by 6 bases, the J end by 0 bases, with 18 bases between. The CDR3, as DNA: TGTGCCAGCAGATACGGGGTTCCACTTAACTCTGGGGCCAACGTCCTGACTTTC. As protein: CASRYGVPLNSGANVLTF.

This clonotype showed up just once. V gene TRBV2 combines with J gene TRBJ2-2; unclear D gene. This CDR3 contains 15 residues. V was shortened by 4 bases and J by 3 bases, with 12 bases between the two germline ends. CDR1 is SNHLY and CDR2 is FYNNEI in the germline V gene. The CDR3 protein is CASSVGRADTGELFF. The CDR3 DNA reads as TGTGCCAGCAGTGTCGGTCGGGCAGACACCGGGGAGCTGTTTTTT.

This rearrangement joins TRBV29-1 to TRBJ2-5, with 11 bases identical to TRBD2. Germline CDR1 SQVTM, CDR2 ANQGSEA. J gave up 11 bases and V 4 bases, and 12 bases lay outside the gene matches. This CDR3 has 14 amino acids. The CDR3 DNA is TGCAGCGTTGTGGGGACTAGCGGTAACAATGAGCAGTACTTC. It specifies CSVVGTSGNNEQYF.

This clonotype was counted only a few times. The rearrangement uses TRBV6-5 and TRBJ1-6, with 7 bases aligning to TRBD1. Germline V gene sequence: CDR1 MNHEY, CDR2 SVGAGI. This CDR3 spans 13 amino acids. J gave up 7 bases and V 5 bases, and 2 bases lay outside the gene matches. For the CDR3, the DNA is TGTGCCAGCAGTACCAGGGGGAATTCACCCCTCCACTTT. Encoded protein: CASSTRGNSPLHF.

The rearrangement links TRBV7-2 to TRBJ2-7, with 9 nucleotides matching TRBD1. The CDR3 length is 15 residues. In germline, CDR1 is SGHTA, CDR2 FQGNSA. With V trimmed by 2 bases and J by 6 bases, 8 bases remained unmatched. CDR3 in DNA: TGTGCCAGCAGCTTACACGACAGGGGGTTAGGCGAGCAGTACTTC. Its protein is CASSLHDRGLGEQYF. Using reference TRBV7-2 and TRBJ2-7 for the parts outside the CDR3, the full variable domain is GAGVSQSPSNKVTEKGKDVELRCDPISGHTALYWYRQSLGQGLEFLIYFQGNSAPDKSGLPSDRFSAERTGGSVSTLTIQRTQQEDSAVYLCASSLHDRGLGEQYFGPGTRLTVT.